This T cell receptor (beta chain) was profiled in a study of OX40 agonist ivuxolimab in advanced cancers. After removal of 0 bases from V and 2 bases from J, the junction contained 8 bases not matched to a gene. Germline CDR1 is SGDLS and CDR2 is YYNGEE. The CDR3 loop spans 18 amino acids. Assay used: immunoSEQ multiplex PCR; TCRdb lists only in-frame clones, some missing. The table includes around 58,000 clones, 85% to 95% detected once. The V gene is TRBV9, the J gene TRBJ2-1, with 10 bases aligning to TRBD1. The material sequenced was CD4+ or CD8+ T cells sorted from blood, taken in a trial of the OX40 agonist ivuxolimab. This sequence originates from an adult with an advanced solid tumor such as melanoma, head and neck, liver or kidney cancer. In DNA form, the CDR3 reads TGTGCCAGCAGCGTAGCTACGGGACAGGGGTTTGCCTACAATGAGCAGTTCTTC. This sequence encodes CASSVATGQGFAYNEQFF.